Listed here is a single T cell receptor beta chain. Original handling: Amplification with reference gene primers provided the estimates of nucleated cell counts. Data came from immunoSEQ multiplex PCR; TCRdb stores just in-frame clones and leaves some out. Clone size and V and J calls were adopted from that table, with D and trimming inferred from the DNA. In the table there are fewer than 500,000 clones, around 87% of which are singletons. This sample was taken from a study of blood T cell repertoires in COVID-19. Study in general: The United States, Italy and Spain supplied acute and convalescent COVID-19 samples. Sources were T cells, B-cell-depleted T cells, or PBMCs; the material itself was cDNA or gDNA.

The cohort comprised adults aged 18 to 89 years residing in about two dozen US areas. Sequencing was carried out using PBMCs or T cells enriched from blood (not recorded which). The sequence was collected from a man aged 25 to 40 who had recovered from COVID-19.

CDR3 sequence reads: CASSFRQGTGELFF. The CDR3 DNA reads as TGTGCCAGCAGCTTTCGACAGGGCACCGGGGAGCTGTTTTTT. The gene calls are TRBV2 and TRBJ2-2; 7 bases are shared with TRBD1. CDR1 SNHLY and CDR2 FYNNEI come from the germline V gene. The V segment lost 6 bases and the J segment 4 bases; nucleotides outside the gene matches: 5. The length of the CDR3 is 14 residues.